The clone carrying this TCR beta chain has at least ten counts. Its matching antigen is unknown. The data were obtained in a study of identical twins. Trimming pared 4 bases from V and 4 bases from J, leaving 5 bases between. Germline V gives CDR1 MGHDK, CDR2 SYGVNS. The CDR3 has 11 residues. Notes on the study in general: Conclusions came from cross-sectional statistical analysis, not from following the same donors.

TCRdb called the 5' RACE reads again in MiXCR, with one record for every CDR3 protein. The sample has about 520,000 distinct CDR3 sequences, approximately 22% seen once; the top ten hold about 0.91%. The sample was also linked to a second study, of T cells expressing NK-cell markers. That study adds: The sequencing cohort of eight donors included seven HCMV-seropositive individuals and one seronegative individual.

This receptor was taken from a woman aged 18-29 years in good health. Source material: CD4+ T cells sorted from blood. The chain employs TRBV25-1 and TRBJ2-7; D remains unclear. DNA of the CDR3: TGTGCCAGCAGTGCATATTACGAGCAGTACTTC. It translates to CASSAYYEQYF.